The 27 T cell receptor beta chains below all came from one sample that was sequenced in a study of CD8 T cells in ankylosing spondylitis. No antigen has been identified for these receptors. TCRdb passed the 5' RACE reads through MiXCR, listing each CDR3 protein once. The sample yields about 510,000 distinct CDR3 sequences, roughly 5.3% seen once. Findings and limits, study-wide: Typical of ankylosing spondylitis blood, it appeared, was a TCR beta motif of 7 or 8 highly homologous variants.

Input material: blood, either unsorted or a sorted T cell fraction (not recorded which). Every receptor here comes from a male donor with ankylosing spondylitis.

Only a few counts were recorded for this clonotype. This chain uses TRBV18 with TRBJ2-5; D may be TRBD1 (5 bases). Trimming took 5 bases from V and 5 from J, leaving 9 bases between them. The CDR3 is 12 amino acids. Germline CDR1 KGHSH, CDR2 LQKENI. The CDR3 nucleotides are TGTGCCAGCTCAGGAACAGGCGAGACCCAGTACTTC. This gives the protein CASSGTGETQYF.

This clonotype was seen ten or more times. CDR3 coding DNA: TGTGCCAGCAGCACCGGGACGGACACCTACGAGCAGTACTTC. Amino acids: CASSTGTDTYEQYF. The chain couples TRBV7-9 to TRBJ2-7; D could derive from TRBD1 or TRBD2 (5 bases each). The germline V gene encodes CDR1 SEHNR and CDR2 FQNEAQ (reference sequence). The CDR3 runs to 14 residues. Trimming pared 5 bases from V and 2 bases from J, leaving 13 bases between.

This clonotype was seen ten or more times. The genes are TRBV6-1 and TRBJ1-2; D might be TRBD1 (6 bases). CDR1 and CDR2 (germline): MNHNS, SASEGT. The CDR3 consists of 16 residues. Trimming left V 2 bases short and J 5 bases short, with 18 bases between. The CDR3 DNA follows: TGTGCCAGCAGTGAATTGGGCAGGGGAATAGGGTATGGCTACACCTTC. Amino acids: CASSELGRGIGYGYTF.

This clonotype was recorded at least ten times. The chain links TRBV6-1 to TRBJ2-1, with a possible D match to TRBD1 (6 bases). The ends were cut back, 7 bases at V and 1 base at J, with 20 bases in the middle. The CDR3 runs 17 residues. Germline values: CDR1 MNHNS, CDR2 SASEGT. CDR3 sequence (DNA): TGTGCCAGCATCTCCGCCCACTCAGGGGTTTCCTACAATGAGCAGTTCTTC. This translates into CASISAHSGVSYNEQFF.

The chain employs TRBV19 and TRBJ2-7; D is unresolved. Germline lookup yields CDR1 LNHDA and CDR2 SQIVND (reference sequence). The CDR3 is made up of 13 amino acids. Trimming pared 3 bases from V and 0 bases from J, leaving 6 bases between. The CDR3 loop reads CASSMQNSYEQYF. DNA for the CDR3: TGTGCCAGTAGTATGCAGAACTCCTACGAGCAGTACTTC.

Note on this clonotype: Just one base apart from a much larger clone, this may be a read error. CDR3 region: CAGSLAGGGADTQYF. In nucleotides, the CDR3 is TGCGCCGGCAGCTTGGCTGGGGGCGGGGCAGATACGCAGTATTTT. The V gene is TRBV5-1, the J gene TRBJ2-3; D possibly matches TRBD1 or TRBD2 (6 bases each). The CDR3 runs 15 residues. Germline V gene lookup returns CDR1 SGHRS and CDR2 YFSETQ.

In this sample, this clonotype turned up many times. The chain employs TRBV20-1 and TRBJ1-2; the D gene is possibly TRBD1 (6 bases). Trimming took 0 bases from V and 3 from J, leaving 14 bases between them. The germline CDR1 and CDR2 sequences are DFQATT and SNEGSKA (reference sequence). CDR3 size: 15 residues. The CDR3 region has the DNA TGCAGTGCTAGAGATCAGACAGGAGGTGACTATGGCTACACCTTC. It is translated as CSARDQTGGDYGYTF.

This clonotype was picked up many times. The V call is TRBV5-1, the J call TRBJ2-5; D gene ambiguous. CDR1 is SGHRS, CDR2 YFSETQ, per germline. The CDR3 is 14 amino acids. Deletions cut 4 bases from V and 2 bases from J, with 12 bases between. The DNA of the CDR3 is TGCGCCAGCAGCCCGAGCGCAAGTCAAGAGACCCAGTACTTC. Its protein is CASSPSASQETQYF.

This clonotype was found many times. The V call is TRBV15, the J call TRBJ1-1; possibly TRBD1 for D (5 bases). Per germline, CDR1 LNHNV and CDR2 YYDKDF (reference sequence). CDR3 size: 13 residues. Trimming took 5 bases from V and 0 from J, leaving 7 bases between them. In DNA, the CDR3 is TGTGCCACCAGCCGGGGGATGAACACTGAAGCTTTCTTT. The encoded protein is CATSRGMNTEAFF.

The table lists this clonotype with many counts. V gene TRBV6-2 or TRBV6-3 combines with J gene TRBJ1-1; 9 bases fit TRBD1. This CDR3 region has 22 residues. The germline gives CDR1 MNHEY, CDR2 SVGEGT. Losses at the gene ends were 7 bases for V and 0 bases for J; bases not matched to a gene: 27. CDR3 in amino acids: CASTDVARDRVVMGFMNTEAFF. The DNA for the CDR3 is TGTGCCAGCACCGATGTCGCCCGGGACAGGGTAGTAATGGGGTTTATGAACACTGAAGCTTTCTTT.

This chain connects TRBV7-8 to TRBJ2-1; D might be TRBD2 (7 bases). Germline V gene sequence: CDR1 SGHVS, CDR2 FQNEAQ. V gave up 5 bases and J gave up 2 bases, with 13 bases separating them. The CDR3 is 15 amino acids. The CDR3 DNA reads as TGTGCCAGCAGCCCGGGGGCGGGGGCCTACAATGAGCAGTTCTTC. Amino acids: CASSPGAGAYNEQFF.

This clonotype was seen a handful of times. The chain employs TRBV2 and TRBJ1-1, with D perhaps matching TRBD1 (6 bases). Germline V gene data show CDR1 as SNHLY and CDR2 as FYNNEI. The CDR3 is made up of 12 amino acids. V was trimmed by 8 bases and J by 4 bases, leaving 11 bases between them. This CDR3 is CASVQGITEAFF. CDR3 coding DNA: TGTGCCAGCGTACAGGGAATCACTGAAGCTTTCTTT.

This sequence joins TRBV28 and TRBJ1-5; D is ambiguous. Germline V gives CDR1 MDHEN, CDR2 SYDVKM. CDR3 length: 14 amino acids. The V end was cut by 4 bases, the J end by 0 bases, with 7 bases between. The CDR3 is CASSSPGSNQPQHF. The DNA of the CDR3 is TGTGCCAGCAGTTCCCCGGGTAGCAATCAGCCCCAGCATTTT.

This clonotype came up many times. V is TRBV28 and J is TRBJ2-7, with TRBD2 matching 10 bases. The CDR3 totals 16 residues. The J segment lost 3 bases and the V segment lost 4 bases, leaving 9 bases of the junction unmatched. The germline V gene has CDR1 MDHEN and CDR2 SYDVKM. CDR3 nucleotides: TGTGCCAGCAGTTCTGTCGGTGGACTAGCGGTCTACGAGCAGTACTTC. Amino acid sequence: CASSSVGGLAVYEQYF.

This clonotype was observed a handful of times. The J gene is TRBJ2-7, the V gene TRBV18; D might be TRBD1 (5 bases). The CDR3 length is 16 residues. Trimming pared 6 bases from V and 4 bases from J, leaving 22 bases between. CDR1 and CDR2 from the germline V gene are KGHSH and LQKENI. The CDR3 here is CASSPSAAQGIYEQYF. The CDR3, as DNA: TGTGCCAGCTCCCCTAGTGCGGCTCAGGGAATATACGAGCAGTACTTC.

J is TRBJ1-5 and V is TRBV6-1; tentative D call: TRBD1 (5 bases). CDR1 and CDR2 from the germline V gene are MNHNS and SASEGT. Trimming left V 6 bases short and J 7 bases short, with 16 bases between. The CDR3 covers 14 residues. The CDR3 loop reads CASRFQGEGQPQHF. As DNA, the CDR3 is TGTGCCAGCAGATTTCAGGGAGAGGGACAGCCCCAGCATTTT.

This clonotype was observed a handful of times. The V gene is TRBV7-9, the J gene TRBJ2-1, with 9 bases that match TRBD1. The CDR3 runs to 15 residues. Trimming cost V 1 base and J 7 bases; bases outside gene matches: 5. Germline CDR1 SEHNR, CDR2 FQNEAQ (reference sequence). The CDR3 sequence: CASSLVGTGRNEQFF. The CDR3, as DNA: TGTGCCAGCAGCTTAGTAGGGACAGGGCGGAATGAGCAGTTCTTC. The complete variable domain, with remaining parts taken from reference TRBV7-9 and TRBJ2-1, reads DTGVSQNPRHKITKRGQNVTFRCDPISEHNRLYWYRQTLGQGPEFLTYFQNEAQLEKSRLLSDRFSAERPKGSFSTLEIQRTEQGDSAMYLCASSLVGTGRNEQFFGPGTRLTVL.

At least ten counts were recorded for this clonotype. The chain joins TRBV5-1 to TRBJ2-3, with a tentative D call TRBD2 (5 bases). The V gene lost 4 bases and the J gene lost 5 bases, with 17 bases spanning the gap. Per germline, CDR1 SGHRS and CDR2 YFSETQ. The CDR3 is 15 residues long. CDR3 amino acids: CASSPMDPRGDTQYF. The CDR3 DNA is TGCGCCAGCAGCCCAATGGACCCACGGGGAGATACGCAGTATTTT.

This clonotype has a count of ten or more. This rearrangement joins TRBV20-1 to TRBJ2-7; D is ambiguous. With 0 bases removed from V and 3 bases from J, the gap between germline ends came to 18 bases. The CDR3 loop spans 16 amino acids. From germline, CDR1 is DFQATT and CDR2 SNEGSKA (reference sequence). CDR3 region: CSARDPGGSGLYEQYF. The CDR3 nucleotides are TGCAGTGCTAGAGATCCGGGTGGGTCGGGCCTCTACGAGCAGTACTTC.

This clonotype was detected many times. The genes are TRBV18 and TRBJ2-5; TRBD1 aligns across 8 bases. This CDR3 is 16 amino acids long. The germline V gene has CDR1 KGHSH and CDR2 LQKENI. V lost 2 bases, J lost 4 bases, and 9 bases stayed unmatched. CDR3 sequence: CASSPTGQGRRETQYF. The CDR3 DNA sequence: TGTGCCAGCTCACCAACAGGACAGGGAAGGCGAGAGACCCAGTACTTC.

CDR3 sequence: CASRSRSTQYF. The CDR3, as DNA: TGTGCCAGCAGATCCCGCTCTACGCAGTATTTT. V gene TRBV6-5 combines with J gene TRBJ2-3; D remains ambiguous. This CDR3 contains 11 residues. CDR1 MNHEY and CDR2 SVGAGI come from the germline V gene. V was cut by 6 bases and J by 8 bases, with 9 bases left in between.

This clonotype was counted many times. The chain links TRBV7-2 to TRBJ1-4, with 7 bases that match TRBD1. Germline V gives CDR1 SGHTA, CDR2 FQGNSA. This CDR3 is built from 16 residues. J was trimmed by 3 bases and V by 5 bases; bases with no gene match: 9. CDR3: CASSQGGEGSNEKLFF. DNA for the CDR3: TGTGCCAGCAGCCAAGGGGGCGAAGGCTCTAATGAAAAACTGTTTTTT.

At least ten counts were recorded for this clonotype. J is TRBJ1-2 and V is TRBV6-5, with TRBD1 as a possible D gene (5 bases). Germline lookup yields CDR1 MNHEY and CDR2 SVGAGI. This CDR3 region has 15 residues. Trimming took 0 bases from V and 6 from J, leaving 14 bases between them. The CDR3 DNA follows: TGTGCCAGCAGTTACTCGACGGCGACAGCCCATGGCTACACCTTC. This codes for CASSYSTATAHGYTF.

This rearrangement joins TRBV7-9 to TRBJ2-2, with D hard to call. Germline CDR1 and CDR2: SEHNR and FQNEAQ (reference sequence). V was clipped by 1 base and J by 4 bases, with 4 bases between them. The CDR3 sequence is 13 residues long. The CDR3 here is CASSLDITGELFF. The CDR3 nucleotides read TGTGCCAGCAGCTTAGATATCACCGGGGAGCTGTTTTTT.

This clonotype turned up a few times. The rearrangement uses TRBV7-8 and TRBJ2-1; TRBD2 agrees at 8 bases. The CDR3 extends over 15 amino acids. Trimming cost V 0 bases and J 7 bases; bases outside gene matches: 5. Germline CDR1 is SGHVS and CDR2 is FQNEAQ. As DNA, the CDR3 is TGTGCCAGCAGCTTAGCCAGCGGGAGAGTAAATGAGCAGTTCTTC. Amino acid sequence: CASSLASGRVNEQFF.

CDR3 DNA sequence: TGTGCCAGCAGCGTGGGGACAGGGTACAATGAGCAGTTCTTC. Translating it yields CASSVGTGYNEQFF. The rearrangement links TRBV9 to TRBJ2-1; 9 bases are a match to TRBD1. CDR1 and CDR2 from the germline V gene are SGDLS and YYNGEE. Unmatched junction bases numbered 1, after V lost 2 bases and J lost 4 bases. CDR3 size: 14 residues.

This clonotype appeared many times. The rearrangement uses TRBV6-2 or TRBV6-3 and TRBJ2-1, with 9 bases that match TRBD2. Germline V CDR1 and CDR2: MNHEY, SVGEGT. J was trimmed by 3 bases and V by 0 bases; bases with no gene match: 6. The length of the CDR3 is 17 residues. The CDR3 here is CASSYSSPSGIYNEQFF. CDR3 DNA sequence: TGTGCCAGCAGTTACTCCTCCCCTAGCGGGATCTACAATGAGCAGTTCTTC.